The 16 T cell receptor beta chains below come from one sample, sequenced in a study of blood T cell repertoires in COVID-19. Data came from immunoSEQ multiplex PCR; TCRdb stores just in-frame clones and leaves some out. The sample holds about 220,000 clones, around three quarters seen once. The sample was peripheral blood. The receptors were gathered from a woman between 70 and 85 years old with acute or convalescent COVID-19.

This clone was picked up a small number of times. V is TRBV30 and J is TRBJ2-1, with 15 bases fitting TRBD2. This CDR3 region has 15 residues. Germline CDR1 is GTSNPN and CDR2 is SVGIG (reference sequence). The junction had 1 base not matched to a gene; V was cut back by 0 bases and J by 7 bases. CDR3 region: CAWSVGTSGRNEQFF. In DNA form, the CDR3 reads TGTGCCTGGAGTGTCGGGACTAGCGGGAGGAATGAGCAGTTCTTC.

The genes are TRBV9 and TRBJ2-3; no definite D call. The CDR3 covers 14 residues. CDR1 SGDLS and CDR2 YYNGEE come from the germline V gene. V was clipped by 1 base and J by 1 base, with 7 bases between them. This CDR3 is CASSVMAGTDTQYF. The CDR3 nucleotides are TGTGCCAGCAGCGTAATGGCGGGCACAGATACGCAGTATTTT.

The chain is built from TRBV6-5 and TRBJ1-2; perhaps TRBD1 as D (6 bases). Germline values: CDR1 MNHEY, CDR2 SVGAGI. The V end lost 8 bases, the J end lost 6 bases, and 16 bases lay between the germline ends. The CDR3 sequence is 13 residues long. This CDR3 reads CASSVQGIDGYTF. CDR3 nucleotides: TGTGCCAGCTCAGTTCAGGGGATCGATGGCTACACCTTC.

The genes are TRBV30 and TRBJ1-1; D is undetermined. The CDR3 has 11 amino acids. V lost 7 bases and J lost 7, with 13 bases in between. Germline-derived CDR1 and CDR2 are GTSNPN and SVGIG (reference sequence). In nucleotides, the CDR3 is TGTGCCTCCTCTAGGCGGCTTGAAGCTTTCTTT. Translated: CASSRRLEAFF. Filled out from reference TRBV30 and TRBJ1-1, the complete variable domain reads SQTIHQWPATLVQPVGSPLSLECTVEGTSNPNLYWYRQAAGRGLQLLFYSVGIGQISSEVPQNLSASRPQDRQFILSSKKLLLSDSGFYLCASSRRLEAFFGQGTRLTVV.

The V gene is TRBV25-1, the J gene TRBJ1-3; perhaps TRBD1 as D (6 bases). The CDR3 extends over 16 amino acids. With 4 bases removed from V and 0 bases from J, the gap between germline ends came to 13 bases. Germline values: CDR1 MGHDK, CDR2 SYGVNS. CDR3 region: CASSGDTGRSGNTIYF. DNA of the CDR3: TGTGCCAGCAGTGGGGACACGGGACGCTCTGGAAACACCATATATTTT.

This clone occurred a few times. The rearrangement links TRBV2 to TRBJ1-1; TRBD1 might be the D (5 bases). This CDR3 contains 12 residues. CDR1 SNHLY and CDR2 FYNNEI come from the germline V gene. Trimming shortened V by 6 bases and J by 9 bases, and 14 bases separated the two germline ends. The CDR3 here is CASSDDSLKAFF. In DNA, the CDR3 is TGTGCCAGCAGCGACGACAGTTTAAAAGCTTTCTTT.

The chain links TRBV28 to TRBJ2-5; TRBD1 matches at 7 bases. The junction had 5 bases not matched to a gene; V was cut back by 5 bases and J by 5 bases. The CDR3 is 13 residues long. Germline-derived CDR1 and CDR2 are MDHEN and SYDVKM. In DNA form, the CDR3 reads TGTGCCAGCAGTGACACGACAGGGGAGACCCAGTACTTC. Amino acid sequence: CASSDTTGETQYF.

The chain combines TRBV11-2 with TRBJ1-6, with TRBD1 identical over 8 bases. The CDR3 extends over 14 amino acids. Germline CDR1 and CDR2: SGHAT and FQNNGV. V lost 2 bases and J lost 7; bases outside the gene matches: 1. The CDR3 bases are TGTGCCAGCAGCTTACAGGGGGCGAATTCACCCCTCCACTTT. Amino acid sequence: CASSLQGANSPLHF.

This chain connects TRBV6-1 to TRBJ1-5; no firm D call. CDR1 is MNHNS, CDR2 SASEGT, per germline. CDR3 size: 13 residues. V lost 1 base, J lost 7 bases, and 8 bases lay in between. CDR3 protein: CASSEVRIQPQHF. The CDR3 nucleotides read TGTGCCAGCAGTGAAGTGCGGATACAGCCCCAGCATTTT.

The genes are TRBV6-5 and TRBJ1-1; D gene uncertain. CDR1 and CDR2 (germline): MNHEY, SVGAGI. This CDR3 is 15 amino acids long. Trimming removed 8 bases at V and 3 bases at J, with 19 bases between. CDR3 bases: TGTGCCAGCCAGGCTGGATTATGGAGGGACACTGAAGCTTTCTTT. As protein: CASQAGLWRDTEAFF.

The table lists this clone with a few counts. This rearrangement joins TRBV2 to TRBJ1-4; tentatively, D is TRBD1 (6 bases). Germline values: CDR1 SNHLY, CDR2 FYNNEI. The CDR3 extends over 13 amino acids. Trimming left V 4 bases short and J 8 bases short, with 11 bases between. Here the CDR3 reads CASSGQAQEKLFF. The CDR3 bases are TGTGCCAGCAGTGGACAGGCGCAAGAAAAACTGTTTTTT.

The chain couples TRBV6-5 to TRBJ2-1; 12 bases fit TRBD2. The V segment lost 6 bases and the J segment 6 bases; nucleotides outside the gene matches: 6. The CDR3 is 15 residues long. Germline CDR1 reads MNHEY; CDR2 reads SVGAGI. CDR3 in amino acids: CASSLLAGGSNEQFF. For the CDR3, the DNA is TGTGCCAGCAGCCTGCTAGCGGGGGGGTCCAATGAGCAGTTCTTC.

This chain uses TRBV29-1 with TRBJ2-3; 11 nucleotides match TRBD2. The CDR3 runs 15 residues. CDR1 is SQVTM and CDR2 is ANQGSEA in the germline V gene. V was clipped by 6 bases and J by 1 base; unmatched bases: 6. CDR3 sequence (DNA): TGCAGCGTCCAACAACTAGCGGGGGGCACAGATACGCAGTATTTT. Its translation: CSVQQLAGGTDTQYF.

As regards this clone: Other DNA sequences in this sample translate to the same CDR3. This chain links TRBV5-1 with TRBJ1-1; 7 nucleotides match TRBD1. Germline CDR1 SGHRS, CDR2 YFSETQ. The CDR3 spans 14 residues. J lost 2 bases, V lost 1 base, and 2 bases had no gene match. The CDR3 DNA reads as TGCGCCAGCAGCTTGTCAGGGGGAAACACTGAAGCTTTCTTT. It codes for CASSLSGGNTEAFF.

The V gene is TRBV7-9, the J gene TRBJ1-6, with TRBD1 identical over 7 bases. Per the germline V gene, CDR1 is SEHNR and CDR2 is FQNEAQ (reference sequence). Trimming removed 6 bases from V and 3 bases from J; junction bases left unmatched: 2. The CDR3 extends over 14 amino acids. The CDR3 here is CASSRDSYNSPLHF. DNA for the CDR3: TGTGCCAGCAGTCGGGACAGCTATAATTCACCCCTCCACTTT. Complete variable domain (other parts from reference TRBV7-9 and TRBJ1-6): DTGVSQNPRHKITKRGQNVTFRCDPISEHNRLYWYRQTLGQGPEFLTYFQNEAQLEKSRLLSDRFSAERPKGSFSTLEIQRTEQGDSAMYLCASSRDSYNSPLHFGNGTRLTVT.

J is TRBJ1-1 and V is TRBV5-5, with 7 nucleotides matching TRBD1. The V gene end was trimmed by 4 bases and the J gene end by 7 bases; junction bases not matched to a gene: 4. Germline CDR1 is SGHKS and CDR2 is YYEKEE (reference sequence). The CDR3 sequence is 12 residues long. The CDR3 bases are TGTGCCAGCAGCATCGACAGGGTTGAAGCTTTCTTT. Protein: CASSIDRVEAFF.